The clone carrying this T cell receptor beta chain was seen a few times. TCRdb's table, derived via immunoSEQ multiplex PCR, lists solely in-frame clones and lacks some. The table includes around 190,000 clones, more than 70% detected once. The source of the sample is a study of blood T cell repertoires in COVID-19. CDR1 MNHEY and CDR2 SVGAGI come from the germline V gene. The CDR3 runs 13 residues. V trimming: 6 bases; J trimming: 5 bases; junction bases outside the gene matches: 6. Material: peripheral blood. This TCR derives from a man in his fifties with COVID-19, enrolled during active disease. The chain carries TRBV6-5 and TRBJ1-1; 7 bases are a match to TRBD1. CDR3 in amino acids: CASRTGARTEAFF. The CDR3 bases are TGTGCCAGCAGAACAGGGGCAAGGACTGAAGCTTTCTTT.